The clone carrying this T cell receptor beta chain was recorded at least ten times. Its antigen is as yet unknown. The entry originates in a study of T cells in Graves' hyperthyroidism and ophthalmopathy. Amplified regions were TCR beta CDR3 sequences from RNA transcripts. The HTBI set primed first-round TCR CDR3 RT-PCR. Via MiXCR, TCRdb re-called the multiplex PCR reads, giving one row per CDR3 protein. The data hold some 650,000 distinct CDR3 sequences, with approximately 15% observed a single time. Study outcomes and limitations: Separating ophthalmopathy from stable hyperthyroidism was achieved by a 13 V-J model. Blood also carried most thyroid clonotypes expanded above 0.001.

The sequence was obtained from a woman in her thirties or forties with Graves' ophthalmopathy. Input material: blood.

CDR3 in amino acids: CSARDRVSYNEQFF. CDR3 sequence (DNA): TGCAGTGCTAGAGACCGGGTGTCTTACAATGAGCAGTTCTTC. J is TRBJ2-1 and V is TRBV20-1; D not certain. The CDR3 is made up of 14 amino acids. With 0 bases removed from V and 4 bases from J, the gap between germline ends came to 10 bases. Germline values: CDR1 DFQATT, CDR2 SNEGSKA (reference sequence).